These 25 T cell receptor beta chains were all obtained from the same sample, sequenced in a study of blood T cells in healthy people across ages. A second PCR of about 6 to 11 cycles used a sample-barcoded 5' primer and a J-beta primer mix. TCRdb reprocessed the 5' RACE reads via MiXCR and lists one record per CDR3 protein. The sample consists of under 1,000,000 distinct CDR3 sequences, 35% to 60% of them appearing once. Sequencing was carried out using blood. The receptors derive from a man older than 75 in good health.

For this clonotype: Given a much more abundant clone one base away, this may be a read error. The chain couples TRBV9 to TRBJ2-1; TRBD2 matches at 11 bases. After removal of 3 bases from V and 9 bases from J, the junction contained 11 bases not matched to a gene. There are 16 residues in the CDR3. Germline V lookup: CDR1 SGDLS, CDR2 YYNGEE. The CDR3 reads CASSAEGLAARGEQFF. CDR3 DNA sequence: TGTGCCAGCAGCGCAGAGGGACTAGCGGCTAGAGGTGAGCAGTTCTTC.

This clonotype was seen ten or more times. The rearrangement uses TRBV21-1 and TRBJ2-7; TRBD1, the table's D call, was not compared with the DNA. TRBV21-1 is given as a pseudogene. The CDR3 is 18 residues long. The CDR3 DNA reads as TGTGCCAGCAGACAGAAACGAAGGGAGACAGGGGTCACCTACGAGCAGTACTTC. Its protein is CASRQKRRETGVTYEQYF.

V is TRBV11-2 and J is TRBJ2-5, with 10 positions matching TRBD2. Germline V gene sequence: CDR1 SGHAT, CDR2 FQNNGV. This CDR3 spans 14 amino acids. V gave up 5 bases and J gave up 5 bases; unmatched junction bases: 5. CDR3 residues: CASSMLAGVETQYF. The CDR3 DNA reads as TGTGCCAGCAGCATGCTAGCGGGAGTTGAGACCCAGTACTTC.

V gene TRBV7-9 combines with J gene TRBJ2-3, with D tentatively TRBD2 (5 bases). CDR1 is SEHNR, CDR2 FQNEAQ, per germline (reference sequence). The CDR3 length is 16 residues. The V gene lost 1 base and the J gene lost 2 bases, with 13 bases spanning the gap. This CDR3 reads CASSLGGGSFTDTQYF. The CDR3 DNA reads as TGTGCCAGCAGCTTAGGAGGTGGGAGTTTCACAGATACGCAGTATTTT.

Regarding this clonotype: This may be a read error: a much more frequent sequence differs by one nucleotide. The chain links TRBV4-3 to TRBJ2-7; D unclear. Per the germline V gene, CDR1 is LGHNA and CDR2 is YSLEER. This CDR3 has 14 residues. Trimming left V 0 bases short and J 7 bases short, with 13 bases between. CDR3 in amino acids: CASSQDESYNEQYF. The CDR3 region has the DNA TGCGCCAGCAGCCAAGATGAAAGCTACAATGAGCAGTACTTC.

This clonotype was counted at least ten times. The chain links TRBV5-1 to TRBJ2-1; 11 bases agree with TRBD2. Unmatched junction bases numbered 9, after V lost 4 bases and J lost 0 bases. Germline V lookup: CDR1 SGHRS, CDR2 YFSETQ. CDR3 size: 18 residues. CDR3 sequence reads: CASSPVPTSGNSYNEQFF. The CDR3 coding sequence is TGCGCCAGCAGCCCCGTACCGACTAGCGGGAACTCCTACAATGAGCAGTTCTTC.

A few counts support this clonotype. This chain joins TRBV5-8 and TRBJ2-5; D is undetermined. The last part of the DNA fits TRBJ2-7 better; the J call may be wrong. Looked up from germline, CDR1 is SGHTS and CDR2 is YDEGEE. This CDR3 spans 14 amino acids. The CDR3 sequence is CASSLLRTPDEQYF. CDR3 nucleotides: TGTGCCAGCAGCTTGCTACGGACCCCCGACGAGCAGTACTTC.

This clonotype has only a few counts. The V and J genes are TRBV5-5 and TRBJ2-2, with 7 bases matching TRBD2. The germline CDR1 and CDR2 sequences are SGHKS and YYEKEE (reference sequence). CDR3 size: 16 residues. The ends lost 0 bases at V and 6 bases at J; junction bases unmatched: 8. CDR3 residues: CASSLAAGAYSGELFF. The DNA of the CDR3 is TGTGCCAGCAGCTTGGCTGCGGGAGCTTATTCCGGGGAGCTGTTTTTT.

This clonotype has ten or more counts. The CDR3, as DNA: TGTGCCAGCAGTACAGAACTAGCGCTTCAAGAGACCCAGTACTTC. This sequence encodes CASSTELALQETQYF. The rearrangement uses TRBV12-3 or TRBV12-4 and TRBJ2-5, with 7 bases matching TRBD2. CDR3 length: 15 amino acids. After removal of 5 bases from V and 2 bases from J, the junction contained 8 bases not matched to a gene.

This chain connects TRBV9 to TRBJ1-2; D is unresolved. The V gene lost 3 bases and the J gene lost 7 bases, with 4 bases spanning the gap. This CDR3 is built from 10 residues. Germline assignment: CDR1 SGDLS and CDR2 YYNGEE. CDR3 in amino acids: CASSGPGYTF. CDR3 nucleotides: TGTGCCAGCAGCGGCCCTGGCTACACCTTC.

This clonotype was found a few times. The J gene is TRBJ2-5, the V gene TRBV6-5, with D possibly being TRBD1 (6 bases). Germline V CDR1 and CDR2: MNHEY, SVGAGI. Deletions cut 7 bases from V and 5 bases from J, with 20 bases between. CDR3 size: 15 residues. CDR3 DNA sequence: TGTGCCAGCAAAGGGGGTGGGCGGCAAACGGAGACCCAGTACTTC. Translating gives CASKGGGRQTETQYF.

The rearrangement joins TRBV28 to TRBJ2-3; TRBD2 might be the D (7 bases). V lost 3 bases, J lost 3 bases, and 16 bases lay in between. The length of the CDR3 is 16 residues. Germline CDR1 reads MDHEN; CDR2 reads SYDVKM. The CDR3 loop is CASSLPAGRGTDTQYF. The CDR3 coding sequence is TGTGCCAGCAGTTTGCCAGCGGGGAGGGGGACAGATACGCAGTATTTT.

Comment on this clonotype: A read error may explain this, as a much larger clone is one base away. This sequence joins TRBV7-9 and TRBJ2-5, with 7 bases matching TRBD2. Trimming took 6 bases from V and 2 from J; bases not matched to a gene: 6. The germline V gene has CDR1 SEHNR and CDR2 FQNEAQ (reference sequence). This CDR3 contains 14 residues. The DNA for the CDR3 is TGTGCCAGCAGTATACTAGCGAGGCAAGAGACCCAGTACTTC. As protein: CASSILARQETQYF.

This chain connects TRBV6-1 to TRBJ2-1, with 7 bases matching TRBD1. The CDR3 is 12 amino acids. The ends lost 6 bases at V and 9 bases at J; junction bases unmatched: 5. Germline CDR1 is MNHNS and CDR2 is SASEGT. CDR3 residues: CASSLDRAEQFF. CDR3 nucleotides: TGTGCCAGCAGCCTTGACAGGGCTGAGCAGTTCTTC.

The chain joins TRBV20-1 to TRBJ2-5, with 13 bases aligning to TRBD2. Germline-derived CDR1 and CDR2 are DFQATT and SNEGSKA (reference sequence). The CDR3 totals 15 residues. The V gene end was trimmed by 5 bases and the J gene end by 3 bases; junction bases not matched to a gene: 6. CDR3 sequence reads: CSADTGTSGKETQYF. CDR3 nucleotide sequence: TGCAGTGCTGACACCGGGACTAGCGGGAAAGAGACCCAGTACTTC.

Here the CDR3 reads CASSLSTSVAKNIQYF. The CDR3 DNA reads as TGTGCCAGCAGCCTAAGCACAAGCGTAGCCAAAAACATTCAGTACTTC. J is TRBJ2-4 and V is TRBV7-2; D is unresolved. CDR3 length equals 16 residues. Deletions cut 5 bases from V and 0 bases from J, with 14 bases between. Germline CDR1 reads SGHTA; CDR2 reads FQGNSA.

The J gene is TRBJ2-5, the V gene TRBV30; 10 bases line up with TRBD2. This CDR3 comprises 17 residues. V lost 3 bases and J lost 1; bases outside the gene matches: 11. Germline V gene sequence: CDR1 GTSNPN, CDR2 SVGIG (reference sequence). The DNA for the CDR3 is TGTGCCTGGAGAATGGTTAGGTCTAGCGGGGGCCAAGAGACCCAGTACTTC. This codes for CAWRMVRSSGGQETQYF.

The chain recombines TRBV7-2 with TRBJ2-4; D gene ambiguous. Germline CDR1 reads SGHTA; CDR2 reads FQGNSA. V lost 0 bases, J lost 3 bases, and 6 bases lay in between. The length of the CDR3 is 14 residues. CDR3 DNA sequence: TGTGCCAGCAGCTTAGCTGCCGGCAAAAACATTCAGTACTTC. Translating it yields CASSLAAGKNIQYF.

The chain recombines TRBV20-1 with TRBJ1-2; TRBD1 agrees at 8 bases. The V gene's germline CDR1 is DFQATT and CDR2 SNEGSKA (reference sequence). The V segment lost 2 bases and the J segment 7 bases; nucleotides outside the gene matches: 12. The CDR3 is 15 residues long. The CDR3 protein is CSARTSTGVIGGYTF. The CDR3 DNA sequence: TGCAGTGCTAGAACATCGACAGGGGTTATAGGTGGCTACACCTTC.

The chain employs TRBV9 and TRBJ2-1, with 10 bases identical to TRBD2. Trimming at V came to 1 base and at J to 5 bases, leaving 3 bases not matched to a gene. The CDR3 runs 15 residues. The germline gives CDR1 SGDLS, CDR2 YYNGEE. CDR3 sequence: CASSVLAGVDNEQFF. The CDR3, as DNA: TGTGCCAGCAGCGTACTAGCGGGGGTGGACAATGAGCAGTTCTTC.

As to this clonotype: Germline and junction disagree at one end, which may indicate a read error. V usage is TRBV7-2 and J usage is TRBJ2-3, with TRBD2 identical over 11 bases. CDR3 length equals 17 residues. The germline gives CDR1 SGHTA, CDR2 FQGNSA. The CDR3 sequence is CAGSKGLADGGTDTQYF. CDR3 nucleotide sequence: TGTGCCGGCAGCAAGGGACTAGCGGATGGAGGGACAGATACGCAGTATTTT. Drawing the rest from reference TRBV7-2 and TRBJ2-3, the complete variable domain is GAGVSQSPSNKVTEKGKDVELRCDPISGHTALYWYRQSLGQGLEFLIYFQGNSAPDKSGLPSDRFSAERTGGSVSTLTIQRTQQEDSAVYLCAGSKGLADGGTDTQYFGPGTRLTVL.

The rearrangement links TRBV4-2 to TRBJ2-1; 8 nucleotides align to TRBD1. The germline gives CDR1 LGHNA, CDR2 YNFKEQ. This CDR3 spans 16 amino acids. The ends lost 3 bases at V and 3 bases at J; junction bases unmatched: 7. CDR3 sequence reads: CASSHEPGQVYNEQFF. In DNA, the CDR3 is TGTGCCAGCAGCCACGAACCGGGACAGGTCTACAATGAGCAGTTCTTC.

The V and J genes are TRBV24-1 and TRBJ1-5, with TRBD1 identical over 8 bases. CDR3 length: 14 residues. With 8 bases clipped from V and 7 bases from J, the junction kept 9 bases outside the gene matches. Germline CDR1 reads KGHDR; CDR2 reads SFDVKD. CDR3 residues: CATKPTGTGQPQHF. The CDR3 DNA follows: TGTGCCACCAAACCTACAGGGACAGGCCAGCCCCAGCATTTT.

J is TRBJ2-5 and V is TRBV7-9, with TRBD1 matching 7 bases. V trimming: 7 bases; J trimming: 4 bases; junction bases outside the gene matches: 12. The CDR3 is 15 residues long. Germline V lookup: CDR1 SEHNR, CDR2 FQNEAQ (reference sequence). Written as DNA, the CDR3 is TGTGCCAGCACCGGGGACAGTAGAGCTCCAGAGACCCAGTACTTC. Translated: CASTGDSRAPETQYF.

This clonotype was counted between two and nine times. Since a much larger clone is just one base distant, this may be a read error. The rearrangement uses TRBV20-1 and TRBJ2-5; 8 bases map to TRBD2. The end of the DNA aligns better with TRBJ2-7, so the J call may be wrong. The CDR3 extends over 15 amino acids. Germline assignment: CDR1 DFQATT and CDR2 SNEGSKA (reference sequence). In DNA, the CDR3 is TGCAGTGCTAGAGATGCTAGCGGGCCAACCTACGAGCAGTACTTC. Its protein is CSARDASGPTYEQYF.